This T cell receptor beta chain was captured by sequencing in a study of chemoradiotherapy in HPV16-positive cancers. The CDR3 runs 18 residues. Trimming took 1 base from V and 2 from J; bases not matched to a gene: 9. Assay used: immunoSEQ multiplex PCR; TCRdb lists only in-frame clones, some missing. Among around 20,000 clones listed, around 73% were seen once. This TCR came from a human donor with HPV-associated anogenital cancer. The rearrangement uses TRBV5-3 and TRBJ2-6, with 7 bases lining up with TRBD2. TRBV5-3 is an ORF, and what it does is uncertain. This material was collected from a patient who underwent chemoradiotherapy. Here the CDR3 reads CARSLYAGEVAGANVLTF. CDR3 sequence (DNA): TGTGCCAGAAGCTTGTATGCGGGAGAGGTTGCTGGGGCCAACGTCCTGACTTTC.